This T cell receptor (beta chain) appears in the sequencing data of a study of T-cell memory formation after mild COVID-19 (dated by TCRdb to about 2021). Looking at the study overall: Most TCR sequence clusters were specific to one of the two donors. Longitudinal TCRalpha and TCRbeta repertoire sequencing tracked T-cell clones expanding and contracting after mild COVID-19 in a couple of donors. The cohort comprised two young, previously healthy adult volunteers, one female and one male. Beyond this particular receptor, the publication reports: Clones contracting from day 15 to 85 had balanced CD4/CD8 phenotypes, while a second wave expanding from day 15 to 37 was biased towards CD4+. Only a couple of mild cases were covered in the study, and larger cohorts including severe cases with pre-infection samples were considered necessary. SARS-CoV-2 specificity was not confirmed for the second-wave clones peaking on day 37. Contracting CD4+ clones were located mainly in the CM and EM memory subsets, whereas CD8+ clones were found to be enriched in EMRA. Some responding clones were found in pre-infection memory, which suggests that pre-existing cross-reactive memory T cells took part in the SARS-CoV-2 response.

In the case of this clonotype: No antigen is known for it. No much larger clone exists at a distance of one base, and base qualities are not known.

The instrument was an Illumina NovaSeq 6000. TCRalpha and TCRbeta cDNA libraries were built by 5'RACE with constant-segment primers, adding sample barcodes and unique molecular identifiers. Trizol reagent was used to extract RNA from every sample. Library amplification was performed in two PCR steps, and a second sample barcode and Illumina TruSeq adapters were introduced in the second step. The libraries were sequenced on an Illumina NovaSeq using 2 x 150 bp paired-end reads. As for the authors' bioinformatics: With migec v1.2.7, reads were demultiplexed and then collapsed into UMI-guided consensus sequences. Using mixcr v2.1.11, UMI consensuses were aligned to TRA and TRB V and J templates and then assembled into clonotypes. Clonotypes were classified as expanded or contracted when called significant by both edgeR and NoisET, with noise models trained on biological replicates. For edgeR calls, the thresholds were a false discovery rate-adjusted p below 0.01 and a log2 fold-change of 1. As an exploratory analysis of dynamics, max-normalized trajectories of the 1000 most abundant clonotypes were examined by PCA with hierarchical clustering. Separately sequenced CD4+ and CD8+ repertoires were used to assign the CD4 or CD8 phenotype of responding clones. TCRdb reran the public reads through fastp at Q25 and MiXCR, keeping productive beta chains. Every entry covers one CDR3 protein and lists the most common genes and DNA from its rows. TCRdb assigned the V and J calls; the authors' analysis was not used. This sample lists roughly 250,000 distinct CDR3 sequences; approximately 15% were detected once. The ten biggest clones cover 20% to 25% of the sample.

Ficoll-Paque density gradient centrifugation was the method used to isolate PBMCs. Trimming takes 4 bases from V and 4 bases from J, and the germline ends sit 18 bases apart. The CDR1 and CDR2 encoded by the germline V gene are SGHRS and YFSETQ. Counted from cysteine to phenylalanine, this CDR3 has 16 amino acids. The only DNA kept is the CDR3, 48 bases in frame from the first base. The V and J genes are TRBV5-1 and TRBJ2-1, with a weak D call of TRBD2 (7 bases match). This receptor was obtained from a man aged 18 to 30 who had mild COVID-19 (a few samples of this study predate the infection). The sample titles of this study are shuffled in the database, so cell type and time point are left out; the donor was told from shared clones. The sequencing sample was made of PBMCs or a T cell subset sorted from them (not recorded which). The nucleotide sequence is given as TGCGCCAGCAGCGTAGGGGGGGTGAGCACGTACAATGAGCAGTTCTTC. The translation is CASSVGGVSTYNEQFF.